This record looks at one T cell receptor (beta chain) sequence and its context. Its antigen is not identified. V lost 1 base to trimming and J lost 6 bases, with 13 bases between them. CDR3 length: 15 amino acids. The germline CDR1 and CDR2 sequences are SGDLS and YYNGEE. This sample is drawn from a study of blood T cells in healthy people across ages. Study at large: With template switching, about one barcoded beta molecule was captured per two T cells.

Sample-barcoded 5' priming and a J-beta primer mix drove a second PCR of roughly 6 to 12 cycles. Any given sample supplied a minimum of 3 million CDR3-containing paired-end reads. TCRdb itself ran the 5' RACE reads through MiXCR, one entry per CDR3 protein. Of 500,000 to 700,000 distinct CDR3 sequences detected, around 31% appear once; the ten largest clones hold approximately 14%. Study-wide results and limits: Calculation of diversity from one million T cells yielded estimates considered to be underestimates. When set beside aged donors, long-lived donors presented more naive CD4+ cells and higher diversity.

Sequenced sample: blood. This clonotype was sampled from a woman older than 75 in good health. This chain connects TRBV9 to TRBJ1-4, with a possible D match to TRBD1 (6 bases). CDR3 loop: CASSVSGGFDEKLFF. The CDR3 coding sequence is TGTGCCAGCAGCGTATCGGGGGGCTTCGATGAAAAACTGTTTTTT.